The clone carrying this T cell receptor beta chain has a handful of counts. Its antigen is not known. The sample originates from a study of molecular identifiers for immune sequencing clone quantification. Library preparation followed earlier protocols using designated TCR primers. TCRdb redid the calling of the PCR reads with MiXCR, one entry per CDR3 protein. The table shows nearly 8,500 distinct CDR3 sequences, with around 33% occurring only once. Study-level findings and limits: Jurkat TCR RNA spiked in from one cell could reportedly be detected among about 1.1 million naive cells.

The CDR3 has 15 residues. Germline CDR1 reads SGHVS; CDR2 reads FQNEAQ. Losses at the gene ends were 3 bases for V and 5 bases for J; bases not matched to a gene: 6. Naive CD8 T cells were picked out by sorting for CD8+CD4-CCR7+CD45RA+. The V gene is TRBV7-8, the J gene TRBJ2-1; 8 positions agree with TRBD1. The receptor was isolated from a human donor in good health. Some libraries in this study had Jurkat cell RNA spiked in. Sequenced input: naive CD8+ T cells from blood, with Jurkat cell RNA spiked in. Subset reported: FACS-sorted CD8+CD4-CCR7+CD45RA+ naive T cells. The CDR3 DNA follows: TGTGCCAGCAGCTTGACAGGGGAAGCCAACAATGAGCAGTTCTTC. This sequence encodes CASSLTGEANNEQFF.